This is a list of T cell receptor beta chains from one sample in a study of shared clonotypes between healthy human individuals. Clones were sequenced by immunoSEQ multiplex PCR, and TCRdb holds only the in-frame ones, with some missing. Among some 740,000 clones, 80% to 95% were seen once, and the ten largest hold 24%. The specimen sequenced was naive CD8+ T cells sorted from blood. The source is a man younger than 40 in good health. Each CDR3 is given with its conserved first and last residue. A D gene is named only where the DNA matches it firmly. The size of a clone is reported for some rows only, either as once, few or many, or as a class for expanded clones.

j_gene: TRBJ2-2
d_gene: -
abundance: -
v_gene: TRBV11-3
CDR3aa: CASSFRDGPGGDTGELFF
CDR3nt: TGTGCCAGCAGCTTCAGGGATGGTCCTGGCGGGGACACCGGGGAGCTGTTTTTT

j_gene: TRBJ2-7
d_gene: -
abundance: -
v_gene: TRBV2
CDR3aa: CASFGGEYEQYF
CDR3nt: TGTGCCAGCTTTGGCGGGGAATACGAGCAGTACTTC

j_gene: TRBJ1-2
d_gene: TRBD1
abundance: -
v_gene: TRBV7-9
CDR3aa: CASSLGTGVTGYTF
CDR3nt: TGTGCCAGCAGCTTAGGGACAGGGGTGACTGGCTACACCTTC

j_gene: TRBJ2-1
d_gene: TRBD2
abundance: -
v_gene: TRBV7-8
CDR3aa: CASSAELAGGNNEQFF
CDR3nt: TGTGCCAGCAGCGCCGAGCTAGCGGGAGGGAACAATGAGCAGTTCTTC

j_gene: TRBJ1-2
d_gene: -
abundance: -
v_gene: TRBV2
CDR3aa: CASSEVPGMAGYTF
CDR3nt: TGTGCCAGCAGTGAAGTGCCAGGGATGGCTGGCTACACCTTC

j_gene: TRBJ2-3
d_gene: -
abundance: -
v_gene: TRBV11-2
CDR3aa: CASSSHTDTQYF
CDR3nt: TGTGCCAGCAGCTCTCACACAGATACGCAGTATTTT

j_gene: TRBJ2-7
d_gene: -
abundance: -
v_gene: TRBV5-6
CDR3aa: CASSLVEGAGEQYF
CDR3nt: TGTGCCAGCAGCTTGGTCGAGGGAGCAGGGGAGCAGTACTTC

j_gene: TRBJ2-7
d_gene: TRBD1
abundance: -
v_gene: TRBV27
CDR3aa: CASSPIGDRVYEQYF
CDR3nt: TGTGCCAGCAGTCCCATTGGGGACAGGGTCTACGAGCAGTACTTC

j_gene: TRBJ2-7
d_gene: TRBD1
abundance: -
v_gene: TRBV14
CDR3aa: CASSLRDSYEQYF
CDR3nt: TGTGCCAGCAGCCTTAGGGACAGCTACGAGCAGTACTTC

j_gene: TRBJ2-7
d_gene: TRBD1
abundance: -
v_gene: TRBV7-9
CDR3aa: CASSVGQAYEQYF
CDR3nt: TGTGCCAGCAGCGTAGGACAGGCGTACGAGCAGTACTTC

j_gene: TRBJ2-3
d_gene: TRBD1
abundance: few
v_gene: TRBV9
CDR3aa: CASSVVSRGRTDTQYF
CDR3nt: TGTGCCAGCAGCGTAGTAAGTAGGGGGCGTACAGATACGCAGTATTTT

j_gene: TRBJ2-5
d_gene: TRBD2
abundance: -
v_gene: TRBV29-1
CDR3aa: CSASDHGTSGTQYF
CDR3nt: TGCAGCGCCTCTGACCACGGGACTAGCGGGACCCAGTACTTC

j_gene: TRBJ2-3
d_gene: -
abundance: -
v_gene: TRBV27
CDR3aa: CASSFNIENPGGTDTQYF
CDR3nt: TGTGCCAGCAGTTTCAACATAGAAAACCCCGGCGGCACAGATACGCAGTATTTT

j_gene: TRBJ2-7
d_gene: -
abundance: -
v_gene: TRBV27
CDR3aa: CASSTLISYEQYF
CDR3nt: TGTGCCAGCAGTACGCTTATATCCTACGAGCAGTACTTC

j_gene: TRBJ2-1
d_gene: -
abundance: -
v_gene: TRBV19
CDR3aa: CATTPALSYNEQFF
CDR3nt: TGTGCCACCACCCCGGCCCTCTCCTACAATGAGCAGTTCTTC

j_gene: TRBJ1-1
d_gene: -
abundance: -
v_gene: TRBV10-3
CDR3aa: CAISEPKGENTEAFF
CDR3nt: TGTGCCATCAGTGAGCCCAAGGGGGAGAACACTGAAGCTTTCTTT

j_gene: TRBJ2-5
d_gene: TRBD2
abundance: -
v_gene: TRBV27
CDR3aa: CASSLTSGKETQYF
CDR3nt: TGTGCCAGCAGTCTGACTAGCGGGAAAGAGACCCAGTACTTC

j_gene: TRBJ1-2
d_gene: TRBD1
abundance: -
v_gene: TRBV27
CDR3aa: CASSLTRTGGIDGYTF
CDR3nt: TGTGCCAGCAGTTTAACCCGAACAGGGGGCATCGATGGCTACACCTTC

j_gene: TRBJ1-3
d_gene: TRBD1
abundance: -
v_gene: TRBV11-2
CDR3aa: CASSLDRSLLRGLGGNTIYF
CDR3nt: TGTGCCAGCAGCTTAGATCGATCTCTCTTGAGGGGGCTAGGTGGAAACACCATATATTTT

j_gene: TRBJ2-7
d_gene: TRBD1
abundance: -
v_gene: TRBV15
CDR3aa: CATTTGTGQGYEQYF
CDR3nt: TGTGCCACCACCACCGGGACAGGGCAAGGGTACGAGCAGTACTTC

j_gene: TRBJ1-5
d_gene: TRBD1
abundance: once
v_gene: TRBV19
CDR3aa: CASSKGGEVQPQHF
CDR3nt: TGTGCCAGTAGTAAAGGGGGCGAGGTGCAGCCCCAGCATTTT

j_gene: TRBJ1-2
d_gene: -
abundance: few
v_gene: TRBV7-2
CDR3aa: CASSLAPRAAGYTF
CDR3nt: TGTGCCAGCAGCTTAGCTCCCAGGGCGGCCGGCTACACCTTC

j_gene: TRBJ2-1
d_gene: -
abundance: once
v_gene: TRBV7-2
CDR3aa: CASSQGSVTRGEQFF
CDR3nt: TGTGCCAGCAGCCAAGGGAGTGTTACACGCGGTGAGCAGTTCTTC

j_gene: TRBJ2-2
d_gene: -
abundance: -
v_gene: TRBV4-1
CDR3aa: CASSQLGTENTGELFF
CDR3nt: TGCGCCAGCAGCCAACTGGGGACCGAGAACACCGGGGAGCTGTTTTTT

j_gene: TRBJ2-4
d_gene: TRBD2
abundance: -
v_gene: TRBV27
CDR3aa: CASRALTSGRGKNIQYF
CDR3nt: TGTGCCAGCAGGGCCTTGACTAGCGGGAGAGGCAAAAACATTCAGTACTTC

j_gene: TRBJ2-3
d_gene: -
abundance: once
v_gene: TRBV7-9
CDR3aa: CASSIETGHSTDTQYF
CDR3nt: TGTGCCAGCAGCATAGAGACGGGACATAGCACAGATACGCAGTATTTT

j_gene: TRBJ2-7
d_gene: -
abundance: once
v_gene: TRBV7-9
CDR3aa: CASSSLPVGTYEQYF
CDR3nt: TGTGCCAGCAGCTCCCTACCGGTGGGGACCTACGAGCAGTACTTC

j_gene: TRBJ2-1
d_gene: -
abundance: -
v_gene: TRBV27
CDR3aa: CASSLGGPGEQFF
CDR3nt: TGTGCCAGCAGTTTAGGGGGCCCCGGTGAGCAGTTCTTC

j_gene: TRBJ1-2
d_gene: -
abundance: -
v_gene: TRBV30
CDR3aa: CAWSALTGTPRYGYTF
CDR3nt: TGTGCCTGGAGTGCCCTTACCGGGACCCCGAGGTATGGCTACACCTTC

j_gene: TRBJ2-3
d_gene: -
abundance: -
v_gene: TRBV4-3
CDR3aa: CASSQENFGGPEDTQYF
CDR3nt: TGCGCCAGCAGCCAAGAGAATTTCGGGGGGCCAGAGGATACGCAGTATTTT

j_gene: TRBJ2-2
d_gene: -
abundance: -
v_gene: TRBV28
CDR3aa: CASRKQGLVGELFF
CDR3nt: TGTGCCAGTAGAAAGCAGGGGCTGGTCGGGGAGCTGTTTTTT